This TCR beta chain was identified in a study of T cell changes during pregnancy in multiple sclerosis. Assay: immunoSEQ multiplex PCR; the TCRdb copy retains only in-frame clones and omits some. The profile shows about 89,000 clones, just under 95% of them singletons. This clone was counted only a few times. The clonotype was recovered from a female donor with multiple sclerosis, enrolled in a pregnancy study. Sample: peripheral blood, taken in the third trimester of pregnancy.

The CDR3 here is CSAQNQGQPQHF. The DNA for the CDR3 is TGCAGCGCCCAGAATCAGGGACAGCCCCAGCATTTT. This chain connects TRBV29-1 to TRBJ1-5; a possible D gene is TRBD1 (5 bases). Germline V gene lookup returns CDR1 SQVTM and CDR2 ANQGSEA. This CDR3 has 12 amino acids. V was shortened by 7 bases and J by 7 bases, with 14 bases between the two germline ends.